This T cell receptor (beta chain) was identified during a study of T-cell reconstitution after alpha-beta-depleted transplantation in children (dated by TCRdb to 2015 to 2016). The study in broad terms: Using TCR repertoire profiling, the study quantitatively followed how T-cell immune reconstitution unfolded in children after TCRalphabeta/CD19-depleted allogeneic hematopoietic cell transplantation.

The germline V gene supplies CDR1 SGHTA and CDR2 FQGNSA. Counted from cysteine to phenylalanine, this CDR3 has 15 amino acids. Here the CDR3 DNA is all that survives: 45 bases in frame from base 1. V ends up 6 bases short and J 0 bases short, with an unmatched junction base count of 8. The table lists this clonotype with many counts. The specificity of this receptor is unknown. Per-base quality was not reported, and no clone a single base away is much larger than it. Receptor amplification or capture employed PCR. Sequencing instrument: Illumina HiSeq 2500. Molecular barcoding was employed in the preparation of TCR libraries, with unique molecular identifiers being used to normalize TCRbeta repertoire quantification. The public reads were run again by TCRdb, first through fastp at Q25 and then through MiXCR, and only productive beta chains were kept. Each CDR3 protein gets just one entry, which takes the most common genes and DNA from the rows behind it. A total of over 150,000 distinct CDR3 sequences appear in this sample, about 15% of them only once. The ten largest clonotypes hold roughly 13% of the sample.

In this chain, TRBV7-2 is recombined with TRBJ2-7, and 7 bases in between align with TRBD1. The TCR comes from a human donor who donated a stem cell graft to a child with acute lymphoblastic leukemia. Specimen: PBMCs from the stem cell graft donor, collected from the stem cell graft. The nucleotides read TGTGCCAGCAGTTCGCCCGGGACAGCCTCCTACGAGCAGTACTTC. It translates to CASSSPGTASYEQYF.